This TCR beta chain was sequenced during a study of CD8 T cells in ankylosing spondylitis. Broader study findings: Existing reports had already noted some motif variants in reactive arthritis synovial fluid and blood. Seemingly distinctive of ankylosing spondylitis blood was a TCR beta motif formed by eight highly homologous variants. Relatively rare in peripheral blood, disease-linked clones were also CD8+.

Libraries for TCR beta were made by quantitative 5'-RACE with molecular barcodes. Via MiXCR, TCRdb re-called the 5' RACE reads, giving one row per CDR3 protein. The sample includes 120,000 or so distinct CDR3 sequences, roughly 15% seen only once; the top ten take just under 3%. This clonotype was observed a handful of times. Its target is unknown. Trimming took 5 bases from V and 0 from J, leaving 17 bases between them. This CDR3 has 16 residues. This chain joins TRBV12-3 or TRBV12-4 and TRBJ2-7; D is uncertain. The receptor's source is a female donor with ankylosing spondylitis or in good health (not recorded which). The sample was blood, either unsorted or a sorted T cell fraction (not recorded which). The CDR3 region has the DNA TGTGCCAGCAGTCCCCCACGCTGGCGGAACTCCTACGAGCAGTACTTC. Translation: CASSPPRWRNSYEQYF.